The 24 T cell receptor beta chains reported below all come from one sample, sequenced in a study of long-term antiretroviral therapy in people with HIV. The assay used was immunoSEQ (version v3.0), run at survey level. Sequenced by immunoSEQ multiplex PCR; TCRdb stores in-frame clones only, minus some. This table has tens of thousands of clones, around 80% appearing once. The material was unsorted PBMCs, obtained 0.1 years before starting antiretroviral therapy. Every receptor here comes from a man between 18 and 29 years old with HIV.

In its sample, this clone was seen once. The gene calls are TRBV30 and TRBJ2-3; 7 nucleotides line up with TRBD2. V dropped 2 bases and J dropped 0; count of bases not matched to a gene: 5. CDR1 is GTSNPN and CDR2 is SVGIG in the germline V gene (reference sequence). This CDR3 is 15 amino acids long. In DNA, the CDR3 is TGTGCCTGGAGTATAGCGGGTCGGAGCACAGATACGCAGTATTTT. Protein: CAWSIAGRSTDTQYF.

The gene calls are TRBV18 and TRBJ2-3, with TRBD2 matching 13 bases. CDR3 length equals 18 residues. Germline V gives CDR1 KGHSH, CDR2 LQKENI. V lost 0 bases to trimming and J lost 2 bases; unmatched junction nucleotides: 5. The CDR3 loop reads CASSPPGLAGSPTDTQYF. The DNA of the CDR3 is TGTGCCAGCTCACCACCGGGACTAGCGGGATCCCCCACAGATACGCAGTATTTT.

CDR3 in DNA: TGTGCCAGCAGCGCGCGAGGGGGAGCAGGGGCCAACGTCCTGACTTTC. Its translation is CASSARGGAGANVLTF. V and J are TRBV9 and TRBJ2-6, with D possibly matching TRBD1 (6 bases). The CDR3 consists of 16 residues. CDR1 is SGDLS and CDR2 is YYNGEE in the germline V gene. The ends were cut back, 3 bases at V and 4 bases at J, with 14 bases in the middle.

This chain uses TRBV4-2 with TRBJ2-3; 13 bases align to TRBD2. V shed 7 bases, J shed 7 bases, and the junction held 11 bases outside the gene matches. The CDR3 sequence is 16 residues long. CDR1 is LGHNA, CDR2 YNFKEQ, per germline. Written as DNA, the CDR3 is TGTGCCAGCACCTGGGAACTAGCGGGAGGGGAGTATACGCAGTATTTT. Protein: CASTWELAGGEYTQYF.

V gene TRBV27 combines with J gene TRBJ2-3, with D perhaps TRBD2 (5 bases). V dropped 0 bases and J dropped 3 bases, with 13 bases sitting between them. The CDR3 length is 16 residues. Germline loops: CDR1 MNHEY, CDR2 SMNVEV (reference sequence). The CDR3 loop is CASSLSLGRRTDTQYF. For the CDR3, the DNA is TGTGCCAGCAGTTTATCCCTCGGCCGGAGGACAGATACGCAGTATTTT.

The chain joins TRBV27 to TRBJ2-7, with 7 positions matching TRBD1. The CDR3 contains 14 residues. The junction had 6 bases not matched to a gene; V was cut back by 5 bases and J by 2 bases. The germline CDR1 and CDR2 sequences are MNHEY and SMNVEV (reference sequence). The CDR3 sequence is CASSELGQPYEQYF. The DNA for the CDR3 is TGTGCCAGCAGTGAACTGGGACAGCCCTACGAGCAGTACTTC.

The genes are TRBV2 and TRBJ2-3; D is unclear. Germline CDR1 and CDR2: SNHLY and FYNNEI. The CDR3 contains 11 residues. The ends were cut back, 2 bases at V and 7 bases at J, with 4 bases in the middle. The CDR3 DNA reads TGTGCCAGCAGTGAATTGAATACGCAGTATTTT. It codes for CASSELNTQYF.

The chain has TRBV7-2 and TRBJ1-1; 9 positions agree with TRBD1. Germline CDR1 and CDR2: SGHTA and FQGNSA. The CDR3 consists of 16 residues. V lost 5 bases and J lost 7; bases outside the gene matches: 14. The CDR3 DNA reads as TGTGCCAGCAGCACTACAGGGGGCTACATCTTGGGTGAAGCTTTCTTT. Amino acid sequence: CASSTTGGYILGEAFF. Looking up the rest from reference TRBV7-2 and TRBJ1-1 gives the full variable domain: GAGVSQSPSNKVTEKGKDVELRCDPISGHTALYWYRQSLGQGLEFLIYFQGNSAPDKSGLPSDRFSAERTGGSVSTLTIQRTQQEDSAVYLCASSTTGGYILGEAFFGQGTRLTVV.

Comments on this clone: One junction end disagrees with the germline gene, perhaps due to a read error. The chain is built from TRBV7-2 and TRBJ2-5; tentatively, D is TRBD2 (5 bases). From germline, CDR1 is SGHTA and CDR2 FQGNSA. The CDR3 totals 14 residues. The CDR3 spells CAGSLSDFQETQYF. Written as DNA, the CDR3 is TGTGCCGGCAGCCTCTCGGACTTTCAAGAGACCCAGTACTTC.

V and J are TRBV10-2 and TRBJ1-2, with TRBD1 as a possible D gene (6 bases). This CDR3 has 12 residues. Germline CDR1 and CDR2: WSHSY and SAAADI. Trimming stripped 5 bases from V and 5 bases from J, with 9 bases between. The CDR3 coding sequence is TGCGCCAGCAGTTTTCAGGGGTATGGCTACACCTTC. It yields the protein CASSFQGYGYTF.

The chain combines TRBV4-2 with TRBJ2-2; 12 positions match TRBD2. Losses at the gene ends were 1 base for V and 5 bases for J; bases not matched to a gene: 2. Per the germline V gene, CDR1 is LGHNA and CDR2 is YNFKEQ. This CDR3 contains 16 residues. This chain's CDR3 is CASSQGTSGRTGELFF. The CDR3 bases are TGTGCCAGCAGCCAAGGAACTAGCGGGAGGACCGGGGAGCTGTTTTTT.

The chain recombines TRBV7-2 with TRBJ2-2, with 8 positions matching TRBD1. The CDR3 is made up of 17 amino acids. CDR1 is SGHTA, CDR2 FQGNSA, per germline. Trimming cost V 5 bases and J 4 bases; bases outside gene matches: 12. CDR3 in amino acids: CASSGSMQGAVTGELFF. The DNA for the CDR3 is TGTGCCAGCAGCGGCTCCATGCAGGGGGCTGTCACCGGGGAGCTGTTTTTT.

The sample holds one count of this clone. The chain links TRBV28 to TRBJ2-7, with 9 nucleotides matching TRBD1. The germline V gene has CDR1 MDHEN and CDR2 SYDVKM. Trimming at V came to 5 bases and at J to 6 bases, leaving 11 bases not matched to a gene. CDR3 length: 15 residues. The CDR3 nucleotides read TGTGCCAGCAGTCCGTCTCCGGGACAGGGAGGCGAGCAGTACTTC. This codes for CASSPSPGQGGEQYF.

This clone was counted between two and nine times. The chain uses TRBV29-1 and TRBJ1-2; D not resolved. V dropped 6 bases and J dropped 2 bases, with 7 bases sitting between them. The V gene's germline CDR1 is SQVTM and CDR2 ANQGSEA. This CDR3 contains 11 residues. DNA for the CDR3: TGCAGCGTCACAGCGAACTATGGCTACACCTTC. As protein: CSVTANYGYTF.

The V call is TRBV5-4, the J call TRBJ2-1; D call uncertain. Trimming left V 0 bases short and J 4 bases short, with 14 bases between. Germline V gene lookup returns CDR1 SGHNT and CDR2 YYREEE (reference sequence). The CDR3 runs 16 residues. The CDR3 region is CASSLAGATLYNEQFF. As DNA, the CDR3 is TGTGCCAGCAGCTTGGCCGGAGCGACTCTATACAATGAGCAGTTCTTC.

J is TRBJ2-3 and V is TRBV27, with D possibly matching TRBD2 (6 bases). The V and J ends lost 5 bases and 1 base respectively, with 13 bases between them. The CDR3 is 15 amino acids. The V gene's germline CDR1 is MNHEY and CDR2 SMNVEV (reference sequence). The CDR3 region is CASSPISGGTDTQYF. The CDR3, as DNA: TGTGCCAGCAGTCCGATCTCGGGGGGCACAGATACGCAGTATTTT.

This chain joins TRBV29-1 and TRBJ2-5, with 9 bases that match TRBD2. The DNA matches TRBJ2-7 better at its end, which makes the J call doubtful. The CDR3 runs 15 residues. Germline V CDR1 and CDR2: SQVTM, ANQGSEA. In DNA, the CDR3 is TGCAGCGTTGAAGAACCGACTAGCGGAGCCTACGAGCAGTACTTC. It yields the protein CSVEEPTSGAYEQYF.

This chain connects TRBV27 to TRBJ2-7; 7 nucleotides match TRBD2. CDR1 and CDR2 from the germline V gene are MNHEY and SMNVEV (reference sequence). This CDR3 is built from 15 residues. V gave up 2 bases and J gave up 2 bases; unmatched junction bases: 6. The CDR3 is CASSLTPGGTYEQYF. DNA of the CDR3: TGTGCCAGCAGTTTAACCCCCGGGGGGACCTACGAGCAGTACTTC.

This rearrangement joins TRBV18 to TRBJ1-2; tentative D call: TRBD1 (5 bases). CDR3 length: 16 amino acids. V was pared by 5 bases and J by 3 bases, with 19 bases between. Germline V gene lookup returns CDR1 KGHSH and CDR2 LQKENI. CDR3: CASSTTPGGGHYGYTF. The CDR3 bases are TGTGCCAGCTCAACCACCCCCGGGGGGGGACACTATGGCTACACCTTC.

The chain combines TRBV4-1 with TRBJ2-7; possible D gene TRBD2, 5 bases. This CDR3 spans 14 amino acids. Germline loops: CDR1 MGHRA, CDR2 YSYEKL. With 4 bases removed from V and 3 bases from J, the gap between germline ends came to 13 bases. The CDR3 DNA sequence: TGCGCCAGCAGCCTCCGAGAGGGAGACTACGAGCAGTACTTC. Protein sequence: CASSLREGDYEQYF.

This sequence joins TRBV5-1 and TRBJ2-7; unclear D gene. Germline V lookup: CDR1 SGHRS, CDR2 YFSETQ. The CDR3 has 12 residues. The germline V and J ends were trimmed by 4 bases and 6 bases, with 11 bases remaining between them. CDR3 coding DNA: TGCGCCAGCAGCCGGACCCTTGGCGAGCAGTACTTC. Amino acid sequence: CASSRTLGEQYF.

This chain joins TRBV25-1 and TRBJ1-5, with D hard to call. The CDR3 length is 13 residues. V was cut by 3 bases and J by 5 bases, with 8 bases left in between. Germline V lookup: CDR1 MGHDK, CDR2 SYGVNS. The DNA of the CDR3 is TGTGCCAGCAGTGATCGAGGTTATCAGCCCCAGCATTTT. Translating it yields CASSDRGYQPQHF.

The gene calls are TRBV15 and TRBJ2-6; D may be TRBD2 (6 bases). The V and J ends lost 5 bases and 2 bases respectively, with 16 bases between them. CDR3 length: 17 amino acids. CDR1 and CDR2 (germline): LNHNV, YYDKDF (reference sequence). The CDR3, as DNA: TGTGCCACCAGCCTGGCCGGGGCGGGAACTGGGGCCAACGTCCTGACTTTC. This gives the protein CATSLAGAGTGANVLTF.

CDR3 amino acids: CASSQEAGVGPDTQYF. The CDR3 nucleotides read TGTGCCAGCAGCCAAGAGGCGGGGGTGGGACCAGATACGCAGTATTTT. This chain joins TRBV4-2 and TRBJ2-3, with TRBD2 matching 7 bases. The CDR3 contains 16 residues. Trimming removed 0 bases from V and 4 bases from J; junction bases left unmatched: 7. Germline V gene lookup returns CDR1 LGHNA and CDR2 YNFKEQ.